This T cell receptor beta chain was sequenced in a study of human T cells and chemical hapten exposure. On the study more broadly: TCR yields differed between samples (mainly from small differences in pooled library volume). Study conclusions and caveats: There was no change with DPC sensitization in TCRs above 1 in 1000 frequency.

This clonotype appeared many times. Antigen unknown. During construction of the library, unique molecular identifiers were attached to individual cDNA molecules for quantitative, reproducible TCR counting. Original handling: A typical sample had roughly 91,000 TCRs, with roughly 20,000 to 700,000 overall. TCRdb re-derived calls from the RACE reads in MiXCR, one entry per CDR3 protein. The V and J calls were determined by TCRdb, not by the authors. The data hold approximately 34,000 distinct CDR3 sequences, with roughly 5% observed a single time. V shed 3 bases and J 4 bases; nucleotides not matched to a gene: 11. The CDR3 has 17 amino acids. From germline, CDR1 is KGHSH and CDR2 LQKENI. The time point: healthy volunteer bleed at 6 weeks. Someone pulled total RNA out of unfractionated whole blood.

This clonotype originated in a human donor in good health. Some clones in this sample may be carry-over from other donors' samples. Material for sequencing was whole blood. The chain recombines TRBV18 with TRBJ2-3, with TRBD2 identical over 9 bases. The CDR3 spells CASSPTAGGPYADTQYF. The CDR3, as DNA: TGTGCCAGCTCACCTACCGCGGGGGGGCCTTACGCAGATACGCAGTATTTT.